The 7 T cell receptor beta chains below all came from one sample that was sequenced in a study of T-cell reconstitution after alpha-beta-depleted transplantation in children. During its preparation, the TCRbeta library received unique molecular identifiers. MiXCR was run by TCRdb on the PCR reads, yielding one entry per CDR3 protein. The table includes about 580,000 distinct CDR3 sequences, more than 20% detected once. The specimen comprised PBMCs, mostly from graft donor cells, sampled 360 days after TCRalphabeta/CD19-depleted stem cell transplant. The receptors were sampled from a boy under three years old who had a stem cell transplant for acute myeloid leukemia, so the T cells may come from the graft donor.

This clonotype was seen ten or more times. CDR3 amino acids: CASSFRRNANTGELFF. As DNA, the CDR3 is TGTGCCAGCAGCTTTAGGCGGAACGCGAACACCGGGGAGCTGTTTTTT. The chain joins TRBV5-6 to TRBJ2-2; D not certain. The germline V gene encodes CDR1 SGHDT and CDR2 YYEEEE. This CDR3 is built from 16 residues. The V and J ends lost 2 bases and 0 bases respectively, with 11 bases between them.

This clonotype has only a few counts. The V gene is TRBV10-2, the J gene TRBJ1-1; 7 nucleotides align to TRBD1. The CDR3 runs to 14 residues. J was trimmed by 0 bases and V by 6 bases; bases with no gene match: 4. The germline V gene has CDR1 WSHSY and CDR2 SAAADI. In DNA form, the CDR3 reads TGCGCCAGCAGGGCAGGGGGGGTGAACACTGAAGCTTTCTTT. Residues: CASRAGGVNTEAFF.

This clonotype came up many times. The chain is built from TRBV20-1 and TRBJ2-6; the D is unclear. Germline V gene sequence: CDR1 DFQATT, CDR2 SNEGSKA (reference sequence). CDR3 length equals 15 residues. CDR3 DNA: TGCGGATGCATAGGCAGTCTCTCTGGGGCCAACGTCCTGACTTTC. Protein: CGCIGSLSGANVLTF.

The V and J genes are TRBV15 and TRBJ2-1, with D possibly being TRBD1 (7 bases). The CDR3 runs to 15 residues. Germline CDR1 is LNHNV and CDR2 is YYDKDF (reference sequence). V was clipped by 0 bases and J by 3 bases, with 9 bases between them. The CDR3 nucleotides read TGTGCCACCAGCAGAGACAGGGGGGTCTACAATGAGCAGTTCTTC. Translating it yields CATSRDRGVYNEQFF.

The V and J genes are TRBV5-1 and TRBJ1-1, with 9 bases matching TRBD1. The CDR3 spans 16 residues. Germline trimming cut 0 bases from V and 0 bases from J; bases unmatched to any gene: 3. Germline values: CDR1 SGHRS, CDR2 YFSETQ. The CDR3 DNA sequence: TGCGCCAGCAGCTTGGGAGGGACAGGGCTGAACACTGAAGCTTTCTTT. Its protein product is CASSLGGTGLNTEAFF.

Ten or more counts support this clonotype. The chain combines TRBV7-2 with TRBJ2-7; 9 nucleotides match TRBD1. The CDR3 has 14 amino acids. V shed 4 bases, J shed 3 bases, and the junction held 4 bases outside the gene matches. Germline V gene lookup returns CDR1 SGHTA and CDR2 FQGNSA. The CDR3 sequence: CASSSGQGNYEQYF. CDR3 sequence (DNA): TGTGCCAGCAGCTCGGGACAGGGCAACTACGAGCAGTACTTC.

This clonotype was picked up many times. The chain is built from TRBV2 and TRBJ2-5; 7 nucleotides align to TRBD2. Unmatched junction bases numbered 3, after V lost 5 bases and J lost 3 bases. Germline V gene lookup returns CDR1 SNHLY and CDR2 FYNNEI. This CDR3 is built from 13 residues. The CDR3: CASSWTREETQYF. CDR3 nucleotide sequence: TGTGCCAGCAGTTGGACTAGGGAAGAGACCCAGTACTTC.